The following is a T cell receptor (beta chain) sequence with its context. The junction shows a germline mismatch at one end, possibly a read error. As handled by the study authors: Nucleated cell counts were estimated from reference gene primer amplification. Clones were sequenced by immunoSEQ multiplex PCR, and TCRdb holds only the in-frame ones, with some missing. V and J calls and clone size are copied from that table; D and trimming were computed from the DNA. The top ten hold approximately 7.1% of the sample, which has 150,000 to 200,000 clones, roughly 80% seen once. The data derive from a study of blood T cell repertoires in COVID-19. Across the study: Samples came from the United States, Italy and Spain, spanning acute and convalescent COVID-19. PBMCs, B-cell-depleted T cells, or T cells provided the cDNA or gDNA that made up the material.

This CDR3 region has 12 residues. J is TRBJ1-2 and V is TRBV12-3 or TRBV12-4; TRBD1 might be the D (5 bases). This clonotype was sampled from a human donor in a cohort sampled during active COVID-19. The sample consisted of peripheral blood. CDR3 amino acids: CASTLGAVGYTF. CDR3 coding DNA: TGTGCCAGCACTTTAGGGGCAGTTGGCTACACCTTC.